This TCR beta chain appears in the sequencing data of a study of cytomegalovirus exposure and HLA in healthy donors. As for the study in general: About 79% of more than 300 genotyped donors fell in the Caucasian-associated ancestry cluster.

With 60 Vbeta and 13 Jbeta primers, the PCR was carried out. This table comes from immunoSEQ multiplex PCR, and its TCRdb copy is limited to in-frame clones, with some not included. The data show roughly 110,000 clones, approximately 80% seen once. Only a few counts were recorded for this clone. The ends were cut back, 3 bases at V and 5 bases at J, with 10 bases in the middle. This CDR3 is 13 amino acids long. Germline V gene lookup returns CDR1 MNHNS and CDR2 SASEGT. The specimen was PBMCs. The source is a female donor in good health and CMV-seronegative. The gene calls are TRBV6-1 and TRBJ1-1; D gene ambiguous. DNA of the CDR3: TGTGCCAGCAGTGACGTCAGGCGAACTGAAGCTTTCTTT. Translation gives CASSDVRRTEAFF.